Following are 24 T cell receptor beta chains from one sample sequenced in a study of T cells in narcolepsy. Assay used: immunoSEQ multiplex PCR; TCRdb lists only in-frame clones, some missing. The sample has around 18,000 clones, approximately 77% seen once; the top ten hold more than 13%. The specimen was CD45RA- memory CD8+ T cells from PBMCs. The receptors come from a human donor with narcolepsy.

This rearrangement joins TRBV19 to TRBJ2-7; maybe TRBD2 (6 bases). The germline V gene has CDR1 LNHDA and CDR2 SQIVND (reference sequence). Trimming took 3 bases from V and 6 from J, leaving 12 bases between them. CDR3 length: 13 residues. Here the CDR3 reads CASSMGRGSEQYF. CDR3 bases: TGTGCCAGTAGTATGGGGCGGGGCTCCGAGCAGTACTTC.

Comments on this clone: An end of the junction does not agree with germline; a read error may underlie this. In DNA, the CDR3 is TGTGCTAGCAGCCGCAGCCCCCTGGGGGATGAGCAGTTCTTC. Protein: CASSRSPLGDEQFF. This chain uses TRBV7-7 with TRBJ2-1, with D possibly being TRBD1 or TRBD2 (5 bases each). Germline values: CDR1 SSHAT, CDR2 FNYEAQ (reference sequence). The CDR3 sequence is 14 residues long.

This clone was observed a few times. The chain is built from TRBV5-6 and TRBJ2-1; a possible D gene is TRBD2 (6 bases). Germline-derived CDR1 and CDR2 are SGHDT and YYEEEE. Trimming took 1 base from V and 0 from J, leaving 11 bases between them. There are 16 residues in the CDR3. The CDR3 DNA is TGTGCCAGCAGCTTGATACGGGGGAGCTCCTACAATGAGCAGTTCTTC. Encoded protein: CASSLIRGSSYNEQFF.

The V gene is TRBV2, the J gene TRBJ2-1, with D possibly matching TRBD2 (6 bases). CDR1 is SNHLY, CDR2 FYNNEI, per germline. The V end lost 5 bases, the J end lost 10 bases, and 12 bases lay between the germline ends. The CDR3 loop spans 12 amino acids. The CDR3 spells CASSPGGDEQFF. The CDR3 DNA is TGTGCCAGCAGTCCCGGGGGAGACGAGCAGTTCTTC.

The table lists this clone with a few counts. This chain connects TRBV27 to TRBJ1-5; tentative D call: TRBD1 (5 bases). The V and J ends lost 6 bases and 7 bases respectively, with 10 bases between them. CDR1 is MNHEY and CDR2 is SMNVEV in the germline V gene (reference sequence). CDR3 length equals 12 residues. The CDR3 nucleotides read TGTGCCAGCAGGCAGGGAGGGCAGCCCCAGCATTTT. Translating gives CASRQGGQPQHF.

The V call is TRBV27, the J call TRBJ2-5, with D uncertain. The V gene's germline CDR1 is MNHEY and CDR2 SMNVEV (reference sequence). V was pared by 0 bases and J by 2 bases, with 7 bases between. The CDR3 contains 14 residues. The CDR3 is CASSLSARQETQYF. The CDR3 DNA is TGTGCCAGCAGTTTATCGGCTAGGCAAGAGACCCAGTACTTC.

The V call is TRBV13, the J call TRBJ2-1; TRBD2 is a possible D gene (5 bases). Deletions cut 1 base from V and 10 bases from J, with 17 bases between. Germline V CDR1 and CDR2: PRHDT, FYEKMQ (reference sequence). The CDR3 runs to 15 residues. The CDR3 nucleotides are TGTGCCAGCAGCTTAGCCCTAGCCCCGATGGGGGAGCAGTTCTTC. This encodes CASSLALAPMGEQFF.

J is TRBJ2-1 and V is TRBV9; TRBD2 is a possible D gene (5 bases). The CDR3 is 15 residues long. The ends were cut back, 0 bases at V and 5 bases at J, with 12 bases in the middle. Looked up from germline, CDR1 is SGDLS and CDR2 is YYNGEE. The CDR3, as DNA: TGTGCCAGCAGCGTAGACGGGGAACCCGACAATGAGCAGTTCTTC. Translating it yields CASSVDGEPDNEQFF.

This clone has more than one count but fewer than ten. CDR3 residues: CASSSVRTVDEKLFF. The DNA for the CDR3 is TGTGCCAGCAGTTCTGTCAGGACAGTCGACGAAAAACTGTTTTTT. The chain uses TRBV28 and TRBJ1-4, with D possibly matching TRBD1 (6 bases). CDR3 length: 15 residues. Deletions cut 4 bases from V and 8 bases from J, with 17 bases between. Per the germline V gene, CDR1 is MDHEN and CDR2 is SYDVKM.

Details on this clone: A junction boundary mismatches the germline segment, possibly from a read error. The chain carries TRBV30 and TRBJ1-1; D call uncertain. CDR3 length equals 13 residues. CDR1 GTSNPN and CDR2 SVGIG come from the germline V gene (reference sequence). The CDR3 sequence is CAWGVLMNTEAFF. CDR3 DNA sequence: TGTGCCTGGGGTGTTCTAATGAACACTGAAGCTTTCTTT. The full variable domain, its missing parts supplied by reference TRBV30 and TRBJ1-1, is SQTIHQWPATLVQPVGSPLSLECTVEGTSNPNLYWYRQAAGRGLQLLFYSVGIGQISSEVPQNLSASRPQDRQFILSSKKLLLSDSGFYLCAWGVLMNTEAFFGQGTRLTVV.

This rearrangement joins TRBV6-5 to TRBJ2-5; 8 bases match TRBD2. CDR3 length: 15 residues. J was trimmed by 5 bases and V by 5 bases; bases with no gene match: 10. Germline loops: CDR1 MNHEY, CDR2 SVGAGI. CDR3 region: CASSLGTTGGETQYF. DNA of the CDR3: TGTGCCAGCAGTCTTGGGACCACGGGGGGGGAGACCCAGTACTTC.

The chain employs TRBV5-1 and TRBJ2-3; D is possibly TRBD1 (6 bases). V was trimmed by 1 base and J by 4 bases, leaving 13 bases between them. The CDR3 extends over 15 amino acids. Germline lookup yields CDR1 SGHRS and CDR2 YFSETQ. CDR3 sequence: CASSLSGESADTQYF. The DNA for the CDR3 is TGCGCCAGCAGCTTGTCAGGGGAGAGTGCAGATACGCAGTATTTT.

The V gene is TRBV2, the J gene TRBJ2-1; 7 bases line up with TRBD2. CDR3 length: 16 residues. The V and J ends lost 1 base and 3 bases, in that order; junction bases with no gene match: 6. The germline CDR1 and CDR2 sequences are SNHLY and FYNNEI. Here the CDR3 reads CASSEGTSDFYNEQFF. The CDR3 DNA reads TGTGCCAGCAGTGAAGGAACTAGCGATTTCTACAATGAGCAGTTCTTC.

The J gene is TRBJ1-5, the V gene TRBV4-2; TRBD1 is a possible D gene (6 bases). With 0 bases removed from V and 7 bases from J, the gap between germline ends came to 10 bases. The CDR3 contains 14 residues. Germline V gives CDR1 LGHNA, CDR2 YNFKEQ. The CDR3 DNA reads as TGTGCCAGCAGCCAAGATACAGGGACCCAGCCCCAGCATTTT. Protein product: CASSQDTGTQPQHF.

This clone has more than one count but fewer than ten. This sequence joins TRBV7-6 and TRBJ1-1, with D possibly being TRBD1 (6 bases). The germline V gene encodes CDR1 SGHVS and CDR2 FNYEAQ. The CDR3 totals 14 residues. V lost 1 base, J lost 1 base, and 7 bases lay in between. CDR3 in amino acids: CASSLGGQNTEAFF. In DNA, the CDR3 is TGTGCCAGCAGCTTAGGGGGGCAGAACACTGAAGCTTTCTTT.

This chain links TRBV7-2 with TRBJ1-1; TRBD1 aligns across 9 bases. J lost 3 bases, V lost 5 bases, and 4 bases had no gene match. In germline, CDR1 is SGHTA, CDR2 FQGNSA. The CDR3 is made up of 14 amino acids. DNA for the CDR3: TGTGCCAGCAGCCCCGGGACAGGGCACACTGAAGCTTTCTTT. Translation gives CASSPGTGHTEAFF.

This clone occurred once. The chain joins TRBV6-6 to TRBJ1-1, with a weak D call TRBD1 (6 bases). Trimming removed 6 bases at V and 0 bases at J, with 14 bases between. The CDR3 consists of 15 residues. Germline V gene sequence: CDR1 MNHNY, CDR2 SVGAGI (reference sequence). The CDR3 is CASSPDRNMNTEAFF. The CDR3 coding sequence is TGTGCCAGCAGCCCCGACAGGAACATGAACACTGAAGCTTTCTTT.

This clone has only a few counts. The V and J genes are TRBV5-4 and TRBJ1-2; 9 bases line up with TRBD1. Germline trimming cut 4 bases from V and 7 bases from J; bases unmatched to any gene: 11. The CDR3 totals 15 residues. Germline CDR1 is SGHNT and CDR2 is YYREEE (reference sequence). As DNA, the CDR3 is TGTGCCAGCAGCCCCGGCTGGACAGGGGCTGGTGGCTACACCTTC. It encodes CASSPGWTGAGGYTF.

This clone was seen just once. The rearrangement links TRBV9 to TRBJ2-7; 10 bases fit TRBD2. V gave up 4 bases and J gave up 5 bases; unmatched junction bases: 6. This CDR3 has 14 residues. Germline lookup yields CDR1 SGDLS and CDR2 YYNGEE. CDR3 sequence: CASSLSGGAHEQYF. DNA of the CDR3: TGTGCCAGCAGCCTAAGCGGGGGGGCCCACGAGCAGTACTTC.

The chain carries TRBV6-5 and TRBJ2-1; 8 bases agree with TRBD1. V shed 7 bases, J shed 2 bases, and the junction held 4 bases outside the gene matches. The CDR3 runs 14 residues. Germline CDR1 MNHEY, CDR2 SVGAGI. The CDR3 protein is CASNRGYPYNEQFF. Here the CDR3 DNA reads TGTGCCAGCAACAGGGGGTACCCCTACAATGAGCAGTTCTTC.

J is TRBJ2-7 and V is TRBV13, with 8 bases aligning to TRBD1. Looked up from germline, CDR1 is PRHDT and CDR2 is FYEKMQ (reference sequence). The CDR3 loop spans 14 amino acids. V lost 8 bases, J lost 0 bases, and 6 bases stayed unmatched. The CDR3: CASSDRAVSYEQYF. The CDR3 DNA is TGTGCCAGCTCGGACAGGGCCGTCTCCTACGAGCAGTACTTC.

In its sample, this clone was seen once. The chain links TRBV5-8 to TRBJ2-1, with 9 nucleotides matching TRBD2. Germline CDR1 reads SGHTS; CDR2 reads YDEGEE. Germline trimming cut 3 bases from V and 3 bases from J; bases unmatched to any gene: 7. This CDR3 has 16 residues. The CDR3 DNA is TGTGCCAGCAGCTCCTATAGCGGGAGACTCTACAATGAGCAGTTCTTC. Protein product: CASSSYSGRLYNEQFF.

This clone was picked up a small number of times. The chain has TRBV5-4 and TRBJ1-6; D remains unclear. Germline V lookup: CDR1 SGHNT, CDR2 YYREEE (reference sequence). CDR3 length: 13 amino acids. V shed 6 bases and J shed 7 bases, with 11 bases lying between them. Here the CDR3 reads CASNLGPNSPLHF. The CDR3 DNA reads TGTGCCAGCAACCTAGGGCCAAATTCACCCCTCCACTTT.

The CDR3: CASSTRVRAEAFF. In nucleotides, the CDR3 is TGTGCCAGCAGCACGAGGGTCCGGGCTGAAGCTTTCTTT. This chain uses TRBV7-8 with TRBJ1-1, with D hard to call. The germline V and J ends were trimmed by 5 bases and 6 bases, with 13 bases remaining between them. From germline, CDR1 is SGHVS and CDR2 FQNEAQ. CDR3 length: 13 amino acids. The full variable domain, completed using reference TRBV7-8 and TRBJ1-1, is GAGVSQSPRYKVAKRGQDVALRCDPISGHVSLFWYQQALGQGPEFLTYFQNEAQLDKSGLPSDRFFAERPEGSVSTLKIQRTQQEDSAVYLCASSTRVRAEAFFGQGTRLTVV.